This is a list of T cell receptor beta chains from one sample in a study of untreated major depressive disorder. Data came from immunoSEQ multiplex PCR; TCRdb stores just in-frame clones and leaves some out. The table records 20,000 to 25,000 clones, around 87% of them present only once. Input material: CD4+ T cells from PBMCs. The receptor source for this set is a woman aged 25 to 39 in good health. Both conserved end residues are part of each CDR3. Fields, in order: V gene, D gene, J gene, clone size, CDR3 protein, CDR3 DNA. A D gene is named only where the DNA matches it firmly. Not all rows give a size; the values are once, few, many and, for expanded clones, a class.

v_call: TRBV2; d_call: .; j_call: TRBJ1-2; clone_size: .; cdr3_aa: CASSEGGVNYGYTF; cdr3_nt: TGTGCCAGCAGTGAAGGGGGTGTTAACTATGGCTACACCTTC
v_call: TRBV7-2; d_call: .; j_call: TRBJ1-2; clone_size: few; cdr3_aa: CASSLEGVYGYTF; cdr3_nt: TGTGCCAGCAGCTTAGAAGGGGTTTATGGCTACACCTTC
v_call: TRBV5-4; d_call: TRBD1; j_call: TRBJ2-2; clone_size: .; cdr3_aa: CASSRNKGQGNTGELFF; cdr3_nt: TGTGCCAGCAGCCGAAACAAGGGACAGGGGAACACCGGGGAGCTGTTTTTT
v_call: TRBV19; d_call: TRBD1; j_call: TRBJ2-3; clone_size: .; cdr3_aa: CASSTGGYGTDTQYF; cdr3_nt: TGTGCCAGTAGTACAGGGGGCTACGGCACAGATACGCAGTATTTT
v_call: TRBV28; d_call: TRBD1; j_call: TRBJ2-5; clone_size: .; cdr3_aa: CASNRGVGETQYF; cdr3_nt: TGTGCCAGCAACAGGGGGGTTGGGGAGACCCAGTACTTC
v_call: TRBV7-6; d_call: .; j_call: TRBJ2-5; clone_size: hyperexpanded; cdr3_aa: CASSPGETQYF; cdr3_nt: TGTGCCAGCAGCCCCGGGGAGACCCAGTACTTC
v_call: TRBV18; d_call: .; j_call: TRBJ1-3; clone_size: .; cdr3_aa: CASSPPGVTSGNTIYF; cdr3_nt: TGTGCCAGCTCACCCCCGGGAGTCACCTCTGGAAACACCATATATTTT
v_call: TRBV28; d_call: .; j_call: TRBJ1-1; clone_size: .; cdr3_aa: CASSQPFQGSNTEAFF; cdr3_nt: TGTGCCAGCAGCCAACCTTTCCAGGGGTCGAACACTGAAGCTTTCTTT
v_call: TRBV29-1; d_call: TRBD2; j_call: TRBJ2-5; clone_size: .; cdr3_aa: CSVGSGGKGQETQYF; cdr3_nt: TGCAGCGTTGGGTCCGGGGGGAAGGGCCAAGAGACCCAGTACTTC
v_call: TRBV11-2; d_call: TRBD2; j_call: TRBJ2-1; clone_size: .; cdr3_aa: CASAPSSGGYNEQFF; cdr3_nt: TGTGCCAGCGCTCCTTCTAGCGGGGGATACAATGAGCAGTTCTTC
v_call: TRBV6-5; d_call: .; j_call: TRBJ1-3; clone_size: .; cdr3_aa: CASSYSVPGTGNTIYF; cdr3_nt: TGTGCCAGCAGTTACTCGGTCCCAGGGACTGGAAACACCATATATTTT
v_call: TRBV7-2; d_call: TRBD1; j_call: TRBJ2-7; clone_size: .; cdr3_aa: CASSLARTGGRLNF; cdr3_nt: TGTGCCAGCAGCTTAGCTAGGACAGGGGGGCGCCTGAACTTC
v_call: TRBV7-8; d_call: TRBD2; j_call: TRBJ2-7; clone_size: once; cdr3_aa: CASSLGTSGGYEQYF; cdr3_nt: TGTGCCAGCAGCTTAGGGACTAGCGGGGGCTACGAGCAGTACTTC
v_call: TRBV30; d_call: .; j_call: TRBJ2-6; clone_size: .; cdr3_aa: CAWSVAGANVLTF; cdr3_nt: TGTGCCTGGAGTGTAGCTGGGGCCAACGTCCTGACTTTC
v_call: TRBV5-6; d_call: .; j_call: TRBJ1-4; clone_size: .; cdr3_aa: CASSPRQWDEKLFF; cdr3_nt: TGTGCCAGCAGCCCGAGACAGTGGGACGAAAAACTGTTTTTT
v_call: TRBV5-1; d_call: .; j_call: TRBJ1-6; clone_size: .; cdr3_aa: CASSYRLENSPLHF; cdr3_nt: TGCGCCAGCAGCTACAGGTTAGAAAATTCACCCCTCCACTTT
v_call: TRBV28; d_call: TRBD1; j_call: TRBJ1-4; clone_size: .; cdr3_aa: CASSVTGLTEKLFF; cdr3_nt: TGTGCCAGCAGCGTGACAGGGCTGACTGAAAAACTGTTTTTT
v_call: TRBV5-6; d_call: .; j_call: TRBJ1-2; clone_size: .; cdr3_aa: CASSLVQDYGYTF; cdr3_nt: TGTGCCAGCAGCTTGGTACAGGACTATGGCTACACCTTC
v_call: TRBV9; d_call: TRBD1; j_call: TRBJ2-3; clone_size: .; cdr3_aa: CASSVLAGGGTGGRDTQYF; cdr3_nt: TGTGCCAGCAGCGTACTAGCAGGAGGCGGGACAGGGGGTAGAGATACGCAGTATTTT
v_call: TRBV30; d_call: .; j_call: TRBJ2-5; clone_size: .; cdr3_aa: CAWSPDPLQETQYF; cdr3_nt: TGTGCCTGGAGTCCCGATCCGCTTCAAGAGACCCAGTACTTC
v_call: TRBV27; d_call: TRBD2; j_call: TRBJ2-2; clone_size: .; cdr3_aa: CASSLWGGGLADTGELFF; cdr3_nt: TGTGCCAGCAGCTTATGGGGCGGCGGACTAGCGGACACCGGGGAGCTGTTTTTT
v_call: TRBV30; d_call: .; j_call: TRBJ2-1; clone_size: .; cdr3_aa: CAWSVGLGQYNEQFF; cdr3_nt: TGTGCCTGGAGTGTAGGCCTAGGACAGTACAATGAGCAGTTCTTC
v_call: TRBV27; d_call: TRBD1; j_call: TRBJ1-1; clone_size: .; cdr3_aa: CASSKWTGRGTEAFF; cdr3_nt: TGTGCCAGCAGTAAATGGACAGGCCGCGGCACTGAAGCTTTCTTT
v_call: TRBV11-2; d_call: TRBD1; j_call: TRBJ1-2; clone_size: few; cdr3_aa: CASTRQGERGYTF; cdr3_nt: TGTGCCAGCACTCGACAGGGTGAAAGGGGCTACACCTTC
v_call: TRBV7-6; d_call: .; j_call: TRBJ1-3; clone_size: .; cdr3_aa: CASSPATGSGNTIYF; cdr3_nt: TGTGCCAGCAGCCCCGCTACAGGGTCCGGAAACACCATATATTTT
v_call: TRBV6-1; d_call: .; j_call: TRBJ2-5; clone_size: .; cdr3_aa: CASSQETQYF; cdr3_nt: TGTGCCAGCAGTCAAGAGACCCAGTACTTC
v_call: TRBV5-6; d_call: TRBD2; j_call: TRBJ2-3; clone_size: .; cdr3_aa: CASSPIAGGTDTQYF; cdr3_nt: TGTGCCAGCAGTCCAATAGCGGGAGGCACAGATACGCAGTATTTT
v_call: TRBV5-1; d_call: .; j_call: TRBJ1-4; clone_size: .; cdr3_aa: CASSLGTNEKLFF; cdr3_nt: TGCGCCAGCAGCTTAGGAACTAATGAAAAACTGTTTTTT
v_call: TRBV2; d_call: TRBD1; j_call: TRBJ2-1; clone_size: .; cdr3_aa: CASSQGESSYNEQFF; cdr3_nt: TGTGCCAGCAGCCAGGGGGAAAGCTCCTACAATGAGCAGTTCTTC
v_call: TRBV12-1; d_call: .; j_call: TRBJ1-5; clone_size: .; cdr3_aa: CASSCLVSDQPQHF; cdr3_nt: TGTGCCAGCAGTTGTTTGGTCTCGGATCAGCCCCAGCATTTT
v_call: TRBV6-5; d_call: .; j_call: TRBJ1-6; clone_size: .; cdr3_aa: CASSLSNAPSPLHF; cdr3_nt: TGTGCCAGCAGTCTAAGTAATGCCCCTTCACCCCTCCACTTT
v_call: TRBV30; d_call: TRBD1; j_call: TRBJ1-2; clone_size: .; cdr3_aa: CAWSEGAYGYTF; cdr3_nt: TGTGCCTGGAGTGAGGGGGCCTATGGCTACACCTTC
v_call: TRBV5-6; d_call: .; j_call: TRBJ1-5; clone_size: .; cdr3_aa: CASSLKQGAQPQHF; cdr3_nt: TGTGCCAGCAGCTTGAAACAGGGTGCTCAGCCCCAGCATTTT
v_call: TRBV30; d_call: .; j_call: TRBJ1-4; clone_size: few; cdr3_aa: CAWSVGTQSTGGKLFF; cdr3_nt: TGTGCCTGGAGTGTAGGGACACAATCTACGGGTGGAAAACTGTTTTTT
v_call: TRBV5-4; d_call: .; j_call: TRBJ1-6; clone_size: .; cdr3_aa: CASSFAGAGNSPLHF; cdr3_nt: TGTGCCAGCAGCTTTGCGGGGGCTGGGAATTCACCCCTCCACTTT
v_call: TRBV7-8; d_call: .; j_call: TRBJ1-5; clone_size: .; cdr3_aa: CASSFGTLSEPQHF; cdr3_nt: TGTGCCAGCAGCTTTGGTACGCTATCTGAGCCCCAGCATTTT
v_call: TRBV11-2; d_call: TRBD2; j_call: TRBJ2-3; clone_size: .; cdr3_aa: CASSLAGGWDTQYF; cdr3_nt: TGTGCCAGCAGCCTTGCGGGGGGGTGGGATACGCAGTATTTT
v_call: TRBV7-6; d_call: .; j_call: TRBJ1-1; clone_size: .; cdr3_aa: CASSWAWEGAEAFF; cdr3_nt: TGTGCCAGCAGCTGGGCCTGGGAAGGTGCTGAAGCTTTCTTT
v_call: TRBV6-1; d_call: .; j_call: TRBJ1-5; clone_size: once; cdr3_aa: CASSEDRAPTQPQHF; cdr3_nt: TGTGCCAGCAGTGAAGACCGGGCCCCAACGCAGCCCCAGCATTTT
v_call: TRBV19; d_call: TRBD1; j_call: TRBJ1-5; clone_size: .; cdr3_aa: CASSRGTGPNQPQHF; cdr3_nt: TGTGCCAGTAGTAGGGGGACAGGCCCCAATCAGCCCCAGCATTTT